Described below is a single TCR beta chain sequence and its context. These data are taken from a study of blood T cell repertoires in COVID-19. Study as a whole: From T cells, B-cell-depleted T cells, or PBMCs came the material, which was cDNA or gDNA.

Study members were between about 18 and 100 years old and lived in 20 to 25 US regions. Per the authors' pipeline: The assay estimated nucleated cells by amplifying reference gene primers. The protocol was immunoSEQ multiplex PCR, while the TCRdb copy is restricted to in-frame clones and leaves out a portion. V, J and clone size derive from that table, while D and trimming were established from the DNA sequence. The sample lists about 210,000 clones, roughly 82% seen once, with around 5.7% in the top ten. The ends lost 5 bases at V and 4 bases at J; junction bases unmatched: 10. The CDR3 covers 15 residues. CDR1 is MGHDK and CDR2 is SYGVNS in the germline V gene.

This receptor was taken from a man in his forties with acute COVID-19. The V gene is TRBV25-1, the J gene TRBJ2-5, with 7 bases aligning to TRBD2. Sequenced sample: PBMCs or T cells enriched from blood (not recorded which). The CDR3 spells CASSSRLAGGETQYF. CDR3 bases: TGTGCCAGCAGTTCGAGACTAGCAGGAGGAGAGACCCAGTACTTC.